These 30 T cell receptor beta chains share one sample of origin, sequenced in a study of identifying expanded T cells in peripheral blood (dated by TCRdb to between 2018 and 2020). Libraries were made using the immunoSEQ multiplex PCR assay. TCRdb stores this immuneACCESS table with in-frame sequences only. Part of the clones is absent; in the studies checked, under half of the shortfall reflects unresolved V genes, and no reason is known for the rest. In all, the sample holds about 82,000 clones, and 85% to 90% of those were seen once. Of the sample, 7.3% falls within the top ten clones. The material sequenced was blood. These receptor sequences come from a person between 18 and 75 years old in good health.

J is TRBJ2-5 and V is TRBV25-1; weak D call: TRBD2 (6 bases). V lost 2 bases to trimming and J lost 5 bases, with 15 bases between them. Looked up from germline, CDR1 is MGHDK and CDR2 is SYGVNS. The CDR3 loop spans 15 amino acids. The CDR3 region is CASSEVAPRGETQYF. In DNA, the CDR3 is TGTGCCAGCAGTGAAGTGGCCCCTCGGGGGGAGACCCAGTACTTC.

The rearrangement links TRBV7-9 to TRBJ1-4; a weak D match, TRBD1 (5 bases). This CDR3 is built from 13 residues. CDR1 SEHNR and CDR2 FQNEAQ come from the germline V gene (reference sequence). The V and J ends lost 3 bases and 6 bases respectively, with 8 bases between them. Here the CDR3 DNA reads TGTGCCAGCAGCTTCACAGGATATGAAAAACTGTTTTTT. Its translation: CASSFTGYEKLFF.

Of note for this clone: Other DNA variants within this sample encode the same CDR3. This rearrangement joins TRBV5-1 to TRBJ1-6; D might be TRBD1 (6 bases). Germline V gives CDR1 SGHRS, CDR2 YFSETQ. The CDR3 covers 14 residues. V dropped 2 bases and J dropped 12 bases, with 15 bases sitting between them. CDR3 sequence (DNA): TGCGCCAGCAGCTTAGGAGGGGGGGACGTACCCCTCCACTTT. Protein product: CASSLGGGDVPLHF.

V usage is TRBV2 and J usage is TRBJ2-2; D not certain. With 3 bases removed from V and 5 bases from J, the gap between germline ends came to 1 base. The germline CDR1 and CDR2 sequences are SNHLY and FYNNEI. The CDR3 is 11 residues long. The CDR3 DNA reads TGTGCCAGCAGTGATACCGGGGAGCTGTTTTTT. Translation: CASSDTGELFF.

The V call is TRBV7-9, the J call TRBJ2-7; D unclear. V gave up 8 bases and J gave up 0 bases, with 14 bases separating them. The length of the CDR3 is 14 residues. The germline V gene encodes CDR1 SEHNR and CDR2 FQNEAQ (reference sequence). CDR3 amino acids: CASGTELFSYEQYF. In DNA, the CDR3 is TGTGCCAGCGGTACAGAATTATTCTCCTACGAGCAGTACTTC.

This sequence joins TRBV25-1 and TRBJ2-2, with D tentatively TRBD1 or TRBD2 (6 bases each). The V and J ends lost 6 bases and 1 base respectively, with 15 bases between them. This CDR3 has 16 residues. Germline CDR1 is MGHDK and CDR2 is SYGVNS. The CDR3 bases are TGTGCCAGCAGGCGGGACACGACACTGAACACCGGGGAGCTGTTTTTT. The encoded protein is CASRRDTTLNTGELFF.

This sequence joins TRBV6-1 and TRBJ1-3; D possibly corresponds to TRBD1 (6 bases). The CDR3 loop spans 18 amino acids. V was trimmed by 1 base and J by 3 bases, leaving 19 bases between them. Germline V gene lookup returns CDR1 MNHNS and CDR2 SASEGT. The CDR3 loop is CASSEVGEVQGGGNTIYF. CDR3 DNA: TGTGCCAGCAGTGAAGTTGGAGAAGTACAGGGAGGTGGAAACACCATATATTTT.

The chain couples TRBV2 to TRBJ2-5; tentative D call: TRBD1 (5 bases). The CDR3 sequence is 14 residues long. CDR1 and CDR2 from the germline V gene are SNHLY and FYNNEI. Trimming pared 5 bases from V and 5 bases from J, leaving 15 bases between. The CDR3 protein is CASSPIRVGETQYF. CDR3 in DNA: TGTGCCAGCAGTCCTATCAGGGTCGGGGAGACCCAGTACTTC.

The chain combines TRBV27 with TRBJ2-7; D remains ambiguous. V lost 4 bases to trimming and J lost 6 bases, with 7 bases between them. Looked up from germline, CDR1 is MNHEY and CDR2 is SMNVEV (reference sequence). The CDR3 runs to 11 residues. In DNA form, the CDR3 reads TGTGCCAGCAGTTCAGGCCCCGAGCAGTACTTC. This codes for CASSSGPEQYF.

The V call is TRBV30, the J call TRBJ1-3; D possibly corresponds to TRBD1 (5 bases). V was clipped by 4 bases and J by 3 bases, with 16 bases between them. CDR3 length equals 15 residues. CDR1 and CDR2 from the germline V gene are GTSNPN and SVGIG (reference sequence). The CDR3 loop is CAWKTGLGLGNTIYF. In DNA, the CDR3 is TGTGCCTGGAAAACAGGTCTCGGTCTTGGAAACACCATATATTTT.

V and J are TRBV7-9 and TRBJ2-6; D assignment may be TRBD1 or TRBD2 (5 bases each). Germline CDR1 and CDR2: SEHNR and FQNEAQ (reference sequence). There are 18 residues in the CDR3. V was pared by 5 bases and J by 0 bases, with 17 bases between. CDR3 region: CASSAPGTLFSGANVLTF. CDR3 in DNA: TGTGCCAGCAGCGCGCCCGGGACCCTCTTCTCTGGGGCCAACGTCCTGACTTTC.

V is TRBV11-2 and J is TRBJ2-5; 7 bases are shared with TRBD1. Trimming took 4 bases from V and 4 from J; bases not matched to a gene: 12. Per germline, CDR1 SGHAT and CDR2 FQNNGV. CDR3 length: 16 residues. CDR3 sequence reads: CASSSGRGQASETQYF. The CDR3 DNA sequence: TGTGCCAGCAGCTCGGGTCGCGGACAGGCTTCAGAGACCCAGTACTTC.

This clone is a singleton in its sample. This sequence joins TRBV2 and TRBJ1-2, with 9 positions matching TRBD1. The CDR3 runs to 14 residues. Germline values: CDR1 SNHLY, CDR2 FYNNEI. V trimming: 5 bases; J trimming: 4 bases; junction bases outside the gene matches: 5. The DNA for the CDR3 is TGTGCCAGCAGTAAACCGGGACAGGGCTATGGCTACACCTTC. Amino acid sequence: CASSKPGQGYGYTF. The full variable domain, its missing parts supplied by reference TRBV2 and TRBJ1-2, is EPEVTQTPSHQVTQMGQEVILRCVPISNHLYFYWYRQILGQKVEFLVSFYNNEISEKSEIFDDQFSVERPDGSNFTLKIRSTKLEDSAMYFCASSKPGQGYGYTFGSGTRLTVV.

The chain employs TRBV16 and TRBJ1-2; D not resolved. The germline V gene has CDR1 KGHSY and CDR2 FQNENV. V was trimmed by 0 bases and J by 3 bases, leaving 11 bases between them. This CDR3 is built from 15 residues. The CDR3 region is CASSQSRRFHYGYTF. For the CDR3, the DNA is TGTGCCAGCAGCCAATCTCGCAGGTTCCACTATGGCTACACCTTC.

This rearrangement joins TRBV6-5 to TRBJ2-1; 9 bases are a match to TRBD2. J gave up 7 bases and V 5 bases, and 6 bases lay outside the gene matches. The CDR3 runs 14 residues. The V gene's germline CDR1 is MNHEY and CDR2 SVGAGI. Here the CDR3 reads CASSISGSWNEQFF. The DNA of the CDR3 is TGTGCCAGCAGTATTAGCGGGAGTTGGAATGAGCAGTTCTTC.

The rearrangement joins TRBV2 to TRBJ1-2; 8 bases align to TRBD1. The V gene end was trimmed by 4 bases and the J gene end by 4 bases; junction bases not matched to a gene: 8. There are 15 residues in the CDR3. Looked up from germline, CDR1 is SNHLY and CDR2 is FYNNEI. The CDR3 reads CASSVGTGSGYGYTF. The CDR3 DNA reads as TGTGCCAGCAGTGTGGGGACAGGCAGCGGCTATGGCTACACCTTC.

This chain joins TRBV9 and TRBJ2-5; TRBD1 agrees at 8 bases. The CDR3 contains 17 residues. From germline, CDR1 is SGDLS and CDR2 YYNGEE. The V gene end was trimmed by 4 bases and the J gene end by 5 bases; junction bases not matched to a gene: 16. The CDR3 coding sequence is TGTGCCAGCAGCAGTCTCCCTACAGGGGGGACTTCGGAGACCCAGTACTTC. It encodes CASSSLPTGGTSETQYF.

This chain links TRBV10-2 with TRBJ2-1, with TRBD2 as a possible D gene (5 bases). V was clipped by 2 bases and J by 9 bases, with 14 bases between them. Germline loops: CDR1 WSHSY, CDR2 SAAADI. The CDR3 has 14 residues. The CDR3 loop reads CASSERSARGEQFF. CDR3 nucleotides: TGCGCCAGCAGTGAGAGGTCGGCCCGGGGTGAGCAGTTCTTC.

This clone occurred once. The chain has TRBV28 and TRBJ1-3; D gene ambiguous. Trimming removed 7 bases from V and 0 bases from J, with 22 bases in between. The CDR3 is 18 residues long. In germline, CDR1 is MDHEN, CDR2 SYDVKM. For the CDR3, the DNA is TGTGCCAGCACACCGTCCGGGTTGGGAGAAAGCTCTGGAAACACCATATATTTT. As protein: CASTPSGLGESSGNTIYF.

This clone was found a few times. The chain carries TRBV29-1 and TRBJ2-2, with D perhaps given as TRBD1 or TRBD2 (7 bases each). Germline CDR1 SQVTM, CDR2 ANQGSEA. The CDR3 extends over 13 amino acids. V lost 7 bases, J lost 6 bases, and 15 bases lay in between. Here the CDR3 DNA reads TGCAGCGCGGGGGGACAGAGAGCCGGGGAGCTGTTTTTT. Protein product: CSAGGQRAGELFF.

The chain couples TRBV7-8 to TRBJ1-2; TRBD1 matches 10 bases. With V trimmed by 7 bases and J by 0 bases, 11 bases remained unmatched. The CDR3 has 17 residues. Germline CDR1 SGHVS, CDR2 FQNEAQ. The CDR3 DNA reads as TGTGCCAGCACCCAGGGACAGGGGTCCTCTCCTAACTATGGCTACACCTTC. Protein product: CASTQGQGSSPNYGYTF.

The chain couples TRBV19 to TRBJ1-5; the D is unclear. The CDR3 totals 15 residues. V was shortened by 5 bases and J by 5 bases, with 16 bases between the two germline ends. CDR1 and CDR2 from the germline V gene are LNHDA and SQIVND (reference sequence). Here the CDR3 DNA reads TGTGCCAGTAGTGTCAAGGGTAGTCAGGATCAGCCCCAGCATTTT. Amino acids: CASSVKGSQDQPQHF.

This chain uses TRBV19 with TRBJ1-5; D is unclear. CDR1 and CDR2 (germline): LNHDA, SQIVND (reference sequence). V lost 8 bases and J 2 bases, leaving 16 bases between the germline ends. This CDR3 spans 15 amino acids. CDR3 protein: CASVGGNLGNQPQHF. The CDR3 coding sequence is TGTGCCAGTGTCGGAGGGAATTTAGGCAATCAGCCCCAGCATTTT.

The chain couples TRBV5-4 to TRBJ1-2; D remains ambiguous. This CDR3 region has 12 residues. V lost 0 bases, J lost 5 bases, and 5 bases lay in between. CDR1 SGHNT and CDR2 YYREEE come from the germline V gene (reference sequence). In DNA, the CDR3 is TGTGCCAGCAGCTTGGGGGGTTATGGCTACACCTTC. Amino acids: CASSLGGYGYTF.

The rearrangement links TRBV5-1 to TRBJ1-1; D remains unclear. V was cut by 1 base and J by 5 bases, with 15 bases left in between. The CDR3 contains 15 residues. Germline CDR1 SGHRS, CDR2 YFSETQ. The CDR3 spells CASSLREYGQTEAFF. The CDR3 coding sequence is TGCGCCAGCAGCTTGCGGGAGTATGGTCAAACTGAAGCTTTCTTT. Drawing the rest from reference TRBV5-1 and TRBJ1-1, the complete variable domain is KAGVTQTPRYLIKTRGQQVTLSCSPISGHRSVSWYQQTPGQGLQFLFEYFSETQRNKGNFPGRFSGRQFSNSRSEMNVSTLELGDSALYLCASSLREYGQTEAFFGQGTRLTVV.

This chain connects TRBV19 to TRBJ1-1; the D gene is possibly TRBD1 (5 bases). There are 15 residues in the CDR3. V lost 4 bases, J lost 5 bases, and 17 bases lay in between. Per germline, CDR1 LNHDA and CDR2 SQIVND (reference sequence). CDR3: CASSTEYRPGTEAFF. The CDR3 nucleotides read TGTGCCAGTAGTACCGAATACAGGCCGGGGACTGAAGCTTTCTTT.

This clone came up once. The CDR3 is CASSLGFGLAGVPHNEQFF. CDR3 nucleotides: TGTGCCAGCAGCTTAGGATTTGGACTAGCGGGAGTCCCACACAATGAGCAGTTCTTC. The chain employs TRBV7-8 and TRBJ2-1; TRBD2 matches 13 bases. Germline loops: CDR1 SGHVS, CDR2 FQNEAQ. The CDR3 runs 19 residues. With V trimmed by 1 base and J by 5 bases, 11 bases remained unmatched.

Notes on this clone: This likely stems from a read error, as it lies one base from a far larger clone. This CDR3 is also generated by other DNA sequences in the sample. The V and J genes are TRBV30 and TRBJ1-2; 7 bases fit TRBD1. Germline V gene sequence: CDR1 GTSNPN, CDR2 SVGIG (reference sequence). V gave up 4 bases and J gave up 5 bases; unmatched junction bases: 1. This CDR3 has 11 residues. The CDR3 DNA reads TGTGCCTGGACAGGGGGGTATGGCTACACCTTC. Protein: CAWTGGYGYTF.

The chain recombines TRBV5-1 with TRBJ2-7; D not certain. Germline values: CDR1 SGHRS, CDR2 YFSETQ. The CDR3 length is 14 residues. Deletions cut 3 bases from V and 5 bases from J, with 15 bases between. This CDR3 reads CASSSWVPPHEQYF. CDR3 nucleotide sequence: TGCGCCAGCAGCTCATGGGTCCCCCCCCACGAGCAGTACTTC.

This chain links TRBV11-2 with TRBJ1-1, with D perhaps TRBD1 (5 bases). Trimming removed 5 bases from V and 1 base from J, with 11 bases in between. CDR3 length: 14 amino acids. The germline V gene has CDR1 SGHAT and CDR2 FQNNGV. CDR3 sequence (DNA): TGTGCCAGCAGCGTGGGGACCCGGAACACTGAAGCTTTCTTT. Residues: CASSVGTRNTEAFF.